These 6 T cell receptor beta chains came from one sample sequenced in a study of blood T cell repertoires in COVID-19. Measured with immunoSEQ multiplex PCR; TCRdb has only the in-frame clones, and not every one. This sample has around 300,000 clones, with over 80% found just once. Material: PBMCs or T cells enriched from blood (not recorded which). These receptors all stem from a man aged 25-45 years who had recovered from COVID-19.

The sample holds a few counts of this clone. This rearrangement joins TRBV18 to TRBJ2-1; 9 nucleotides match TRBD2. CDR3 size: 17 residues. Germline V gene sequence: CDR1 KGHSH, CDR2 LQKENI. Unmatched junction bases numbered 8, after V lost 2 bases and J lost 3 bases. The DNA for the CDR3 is TGTGCCAGCTCACCAAGGCGGCTAGCGGGGCTCTACAATGAGCAGTTCTTC. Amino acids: CASSPRRLAGLYNEQFF.

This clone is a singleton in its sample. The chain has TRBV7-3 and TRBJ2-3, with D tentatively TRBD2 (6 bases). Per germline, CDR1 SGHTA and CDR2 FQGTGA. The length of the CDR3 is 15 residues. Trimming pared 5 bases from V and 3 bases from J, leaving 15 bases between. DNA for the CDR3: TGTGCCAGCAGCCCAAGTGTGGGGGGTACAGATACGCAGTATTTT. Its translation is CASSPSVGGTDTQYF.

This chain's CDR3 is CASQRTGTEKLFF. CDR3 nucleotide sequence: TGCGCCAGCCAGAGGACAGGAACTGAAAAACTGTTTTTT. The gene calls are TRBV4-1 and TRBJ1-4, with TRBD1 identical over 7 bases. The CDR3 extends over 13 amino acids. V was clipped by 8 bases and J by 7 bases; unmatched bases: 7. Per germline, CDR1 MGHRA and CDR2 YSYEKL.

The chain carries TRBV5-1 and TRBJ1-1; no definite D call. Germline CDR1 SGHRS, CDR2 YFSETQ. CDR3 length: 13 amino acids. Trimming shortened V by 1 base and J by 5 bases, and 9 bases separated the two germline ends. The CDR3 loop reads CASSLPGMTEAFF. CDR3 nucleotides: TGCGCCAGCAGCTTGCCAGGAATGACTGAAGCTTTCTTT.

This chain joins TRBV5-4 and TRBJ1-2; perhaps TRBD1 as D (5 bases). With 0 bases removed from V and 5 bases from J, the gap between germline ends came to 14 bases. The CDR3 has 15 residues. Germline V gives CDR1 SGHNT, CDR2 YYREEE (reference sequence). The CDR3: CASSLDGGVGYGYTF. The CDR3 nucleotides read TGTGCCAGCAGCTTGGATGGGGGGGTCGGGTATGGCTACACCTTC.

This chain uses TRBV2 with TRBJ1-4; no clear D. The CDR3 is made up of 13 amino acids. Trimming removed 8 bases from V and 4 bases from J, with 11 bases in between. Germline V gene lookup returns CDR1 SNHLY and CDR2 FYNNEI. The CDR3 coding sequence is TGTGCCAGCCACGCGGATTATAATGAAAAACTGTTTTTT. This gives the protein CASHADYNEKLFF.